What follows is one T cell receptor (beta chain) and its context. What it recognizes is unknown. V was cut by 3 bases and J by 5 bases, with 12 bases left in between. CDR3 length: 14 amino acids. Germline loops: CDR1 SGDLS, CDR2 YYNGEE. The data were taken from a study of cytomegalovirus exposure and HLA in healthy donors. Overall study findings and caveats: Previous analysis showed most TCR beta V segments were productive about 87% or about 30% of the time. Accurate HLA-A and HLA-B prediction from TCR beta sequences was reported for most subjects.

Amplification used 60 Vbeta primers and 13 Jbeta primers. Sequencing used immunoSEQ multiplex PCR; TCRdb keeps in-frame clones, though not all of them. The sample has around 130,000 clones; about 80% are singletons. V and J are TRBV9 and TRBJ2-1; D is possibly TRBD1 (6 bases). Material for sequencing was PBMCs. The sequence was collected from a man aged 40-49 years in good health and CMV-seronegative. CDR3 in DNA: TGTGCCAGCAGCGGGGCGGACAGACACAATGAGCAGTTCTTC. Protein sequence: CASSGADRHNEQFF.